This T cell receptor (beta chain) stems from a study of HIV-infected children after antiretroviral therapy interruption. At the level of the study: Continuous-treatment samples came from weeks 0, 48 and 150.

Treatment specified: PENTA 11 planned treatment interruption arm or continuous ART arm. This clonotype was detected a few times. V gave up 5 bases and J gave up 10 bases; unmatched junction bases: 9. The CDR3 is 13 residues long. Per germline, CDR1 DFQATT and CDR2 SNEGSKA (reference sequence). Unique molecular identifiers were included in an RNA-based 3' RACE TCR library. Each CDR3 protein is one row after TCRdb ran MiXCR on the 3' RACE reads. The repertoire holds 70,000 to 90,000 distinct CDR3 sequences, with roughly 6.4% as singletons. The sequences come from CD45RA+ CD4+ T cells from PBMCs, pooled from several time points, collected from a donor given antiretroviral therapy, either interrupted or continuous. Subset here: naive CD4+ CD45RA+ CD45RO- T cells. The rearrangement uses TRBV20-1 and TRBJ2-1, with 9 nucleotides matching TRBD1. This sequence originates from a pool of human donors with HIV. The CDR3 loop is CSAGGRTGEEQFF. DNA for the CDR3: TGCAGTGCTGGGGGAAGGACAGGGGAGGAGCAGTTCTTC.